This paragraph reports one TCR beta chain. With 8 bases clipped from V and 9 bases from J, the junction kept 11 bases outside the gene matches. This CDR3 is 14 amino acids long. The V gene's germline CDR1 is SNHLY and CDR2 FYNNEI. This entry is derived from a study of tumor-infiltrating lymphocytes in localized non-small cell lung cancer. The data were produced by immunoSEQ multiplex PCR, yet TCRdb's version contains in-frame clones alone and is incomplete. Here the sample spans around 13,000 clones, 80% to 90% being singletons. The specimen sequenced was uninvolved lung tissue not adjacent to the tumor. This chain uses TRBV2 with TRBJ1-5; 9 bases align to TRBD1. This TCR came from a human donor with non-small cell lung cancer. CDR3 in DNA: TGTGCCAGCCGGGAATACAGGGGGCGAGTGCCCCAGCATTTT. This encodes CASREYRGRVPQHF.